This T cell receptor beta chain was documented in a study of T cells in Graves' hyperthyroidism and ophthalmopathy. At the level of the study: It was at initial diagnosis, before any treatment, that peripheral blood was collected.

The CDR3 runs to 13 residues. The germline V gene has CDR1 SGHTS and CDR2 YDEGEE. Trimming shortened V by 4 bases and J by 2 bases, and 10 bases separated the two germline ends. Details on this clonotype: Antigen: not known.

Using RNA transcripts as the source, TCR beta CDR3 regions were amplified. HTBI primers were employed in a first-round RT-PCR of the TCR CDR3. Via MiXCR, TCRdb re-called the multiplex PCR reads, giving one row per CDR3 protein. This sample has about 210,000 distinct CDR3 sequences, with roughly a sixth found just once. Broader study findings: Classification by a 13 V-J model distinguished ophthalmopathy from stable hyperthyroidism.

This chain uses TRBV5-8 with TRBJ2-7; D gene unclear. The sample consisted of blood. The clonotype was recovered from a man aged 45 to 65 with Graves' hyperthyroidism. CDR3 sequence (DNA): TGTGCCAGCAGCCACGGAGATGCCTACGAGCAGTACTTC. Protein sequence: CASSHGDAYEQYF. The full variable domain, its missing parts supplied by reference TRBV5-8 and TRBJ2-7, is EAGVTQSPTHLIKTRGQQATLRCSPISGHTSVYWYQQALGLGLQFLLWYDEGEERNRGNFPPRFSGRQFPNYSSELNVNALELEDSALYLCASSHGDAYEQYFGPGTRLTVT.